This T cell receptor (beta chain) was obtained from a study of blood T cell repertoires in COVID-19. Study summary: Samples came from the United States, Italy and Spain, spanning acute and convalescent COVID-19. From T cells, B-cell-depleted T cells, or PBMCs came the material, which was cDNA or gDNA.

Original data processing: The authors estimated nucleated cell counts from reference gene primer amplification. Produced via immunoSEQ multiplex PCR; TCRdb's table is partial and in-frame only. Clone size and the V and J calls come from that table; the DNA yielded D and trimming. This repertoire shows about 280,000 clones, roughly four fifths found once; its top ten account for 9.4%. This CDR3 spans 15 amino acids. V lost 3 bases to trimming and J lost 7 bases, with 13 bases between them. In germline, CDR1 is SGHTA, CDR2 FQGNSA. This receptor was taken from a woman between 50 and 59 years old who had recovered from COVID-19. The chain employs TRBV7-2 and TRBJ1-6, with D hard to call. Sequencing input: peripheral blood. The CDR3 spells CASSLKDFGNSPLHF. The CDR3 DNA follows: TGTGCCAGCAGCTTGAAAGATTTCGGGAATTCACCCCTCCACTTT.